The 26 T cell receptor beta chains below were found in one sample sequenced in a study of blood T cell repertoires in COVID-19. Repertoires were generated with immunoSEQ multiplex PCR, while TCRdb's copy carries only in-frame clones and drops some. The sample lists over 350,000 clones; approximately 88% were seen once. Sequenced material: PBMCs or T cells enriched from blood (not recorded which). The receptors were gathered from a woman under 40 with acute COVID-19.

The rearrangement joins TRBV5-1 to TRBJ2-2; D is ambiguous. Trimming left V 6 bases short and J 5 bases short, with 11 bases between. CDR3 length equals 13 residues. CDR1 SGHRS and CDR2 YFSETQ come from the germline V gene. Here the CDR3 DNA reads TGCGCCAGCACCCGAACCGGGACCGGGGAGCTGTTTTTT. It yields the protein CASTRTGTGELFF.

V usage is TRBV5-1 and J usage is TRBJ2-7; the match to TRBD1 covers 8 bases. Losses at the gene ends were 4 bases for V and 2 bases for J; bases not matched to a gene: 5. CDR1 is SGHRS, CDR2 YFSETQ, per germline. This CDR3 spans 14 amino acids. The CDR3 loop reads CASSLQQGAYEQYF. The DNA of the CDR3 is TGCGCCAGCAGCCTCCAACAGGGGGCCTACGAGCAGTACTTC.

The chain links TRBV12-5 to TRBJ1-4, with a weak D call TRBD1 (5 bases). Germline-derived CDR1 and CDR2 are LGHNT and FRNRAP. The CDR3 spans 16 residues. The V end lost 0 bases, the J end lost 1 base, and 9 bases lay between the germline ends. CDR3 region: CASGLVGQGTNEKLFF. In DNA form, the CDR3 reads TGTGCTAGTGGTTTGGTAGGGCAGGGAACTAATGAAAAACTGTTTTTT.

The J gene is TRBJ2-1, the V gene TRBV30; D possibly corresponds to TRBD2 (6 bases). Germline assignment: CDR1 GTSNPN and CDR2 SVGIG (reference sequence). Trimming cost V 1 base and J 2 bases, with 12 bases left between them. The CDR3 is 15 residues long. Here the CDR3 DNA reads TGTGCCTGGAGTGAAACGGGAGTAGCCTACAATGAGCAGTTCTTC. Translated: CAWSETGVAYNEQFF.

This chain links TRBV10-3 with TRBJ1-1, with TRBD1 matching over 11 bases. This CDR3 contains 16 residues. The germline CDR1 and CDR2 sequences are ENHRY and SYGVKD. Unmatched junction bases numbered 11, after V lost 8 bases and J lost 3 bases. The CDR3 sequence is CAISGTGGLFDTEAFF. Here the CDR3 DNA reads TGTGCCATCTCGGGGACAGGGGGTTTATTCGACACTGAAGCTTTCTTT.

The rearrangement joins TRBV29-1 to TRBJ1-1; D is ambiguous. The germline V gene encodes CDR1 SQVTM and CDR2 ANQGSEA. V dropped 6 bases and J dropped 0 bases, with 5 bases sitting between them. This CDR3 comprises 11 residues. The CDR3 DNA sequence: TGCAGCGTGGCCCTGAACACTGAAGCTTTCTTT. Residues: CSVALNTEAFF.

This chain uses TRBV3-1 (or the pseudogene TRBV3-2) with TRBJ1-4, with D possibly matching TRBD1 (5 bases). This CDR3 has 14 amino acids. Trimming shortened V by 8 bases and J by 5 bases, and 15 bases separated the two germline ends. Germline loops: CDR1 LGHDT, CDR2 YNNKEL (reference sequence). The CDR3 DNA reads as TGTGCCAGCGGGGGGAGGGCCCTAAATGAAAAACTGTTTTTT. Translated, it gives CASGGRALNEKLFF.

V gene TRBV27 combines with J gene TRBJ2-1; 15 positions match TRBD2. Trimming took 6 bases from V and 0 from J; bases not matched to a gene: 12. CDR3 length equals 20 residues. Germline loops: CDR1 MNHEY, CDR2 SMNVEV (reference sequence). CDR3: CASRRTSGGALGISYNEQFF. The CDR3 DNA sequence: TGTGCCAGCAGGAGGACTAGCGGGGGGGCCTTGGGTATCTCCTACAATGAGCAGTTCTTC.

The chain combines TRBV4-3 with TRBJ2-6; possibly TRBD2 for D (5 bases). With 1 base removed from V and 3 bases from J, the gap between germline ends came to 10 bases. The germline gives CDR1 LGHNA, CDR2 YSLEER. CDR3 size: 16 residues. CDR3 loop: CASSQVAGLGANVLTF. CDR3 DNA sequence: TGCGCCAGCAGCCAAGTTGCAGGACTTGGGGCCAACGTCCTGACTTTC.

The chain joins TRBV24-1 to TRBJ2-3, with 13 bases identical to TRBD2. Germline lookup yields CDR1 KGHDR and CDR2 SFDVKD. The CDR3 runs to 16 residues. Germline trimming cut 4 bases from V and 5 bases from J; bases unmatched to any gene: 5. CDR3 coding DNA: TGTGCCACCAGTGAGCCACTAGCGGGGGGGGGAGATACGCAGTATTTT. This encodes CATSEPLAGGGDTQYF.

This sequence joins TRBV6-5 and TRBJ2-3; 9 nucleotides line up with TRBD2. CDR3 size: 14 residues. Per germline, CDR1 MNHEY and CDR2 SVGAGI. The V and J ends lost 3 bases and 7 bases, in that order; junction bases with no gene match: 5. CDR3 loop: CASSYGGGAHTQYF. For the CDR3, the DNA is TGTGCCAGCAGTTATGGCGGGGGGGCCCATACGCAGTATTTT.

This clone appeared a few times. The chain joins TRBV15 to TRBJ2-7; tentative D call: TRBD1 (5 bases). The V gene's germline CDR1 is LNHNV and CDR2 YYDKDF (reference sequence). This CDR3 is 14 amino acids long. Trimming pared 4 bases from V and 1 base from J, leaving 11 bases between. CDR3 nucleotide sequence: TGTGCCACCAGCATCTATAGGGGTTCCTACGAGCAGTACTTC. Its protein is CATSIYRGSYEQYF. The full variable domain, its missing parts supplied by reference TRBV15 and TRBJ2-7, is DAMVIQNPRYQVTQFGKPVTLSCSQTLNHNVMYWYQQKSSQAPKLLFHYYDKDFNNEADTPDNFQSRRPNTSFCFLDIRSPGLGDTAMYLCATSIYRGSYEQYFGPGTRLTVT.

As DNA, the CDR3 is TGTGCCAGCAGACCATGGCCGGGGGGGAGTAAAGATACGCAGTATTTT. It yields the protein CASRPWPGGSKDTQYF. This chain uses TRBV27 with TRBJ2-3; TRBD2 matches 8 bases. The V segment lost 6 bases and the J segment 5 bases; nucleotides outside the gene matches: 13. The CDR3 has 16 amino acids. Germline values: CDR1 MNHEY, CDR2 SMNVEV (reference sequence).

The V gene is TRBV24-1, the J gene TRBJ2-2; D gene uncertain. The germline CDR1 and CDR2 sequences are KGHDR and SFDVKD. CDR3 length: 17 residues. Deletions cut 3 bases from V and 0 bases from J, with 13 bases between. CDR3 loop: CATSDAHTASNTGELFF. In nucleotides, the CDR3 is TGTGCCACCAGTGATGCCCACACAGCCTCGAACACCGGGGAGCTGTTTTTT.

The chain recombines TRBV4-1 with TRBJ1-6, with 11 bases matching TRBD1. The CDR3 covers 15 residues. V shed 3 bases, J shed 10 bases, and the junction held 5 bases outside the gene matches. The germline CDR1 and CDR2 sequences are MGHRA and YSYEKL. CDR3 sequence reads: CASSHPGTGGSPLHF. The DNA for the CDR3 is TGCGCCAGCAGCCACCCCGGGACAGGGGGATCACCCCTCCACTTT.

The chain joins TRBV7-2 to TRBJ2-5; TRBD2 matches 11 bases. The V gene's germline CDR1 is SGHTA and CDR2 FQGNSA. This CDR3 region has 15 residues. J lost 2 bases, V lost 8 bases, and 7 bases had no gene match. The CDR3 reads CASDSRLAGQETQYF. CDR3 nucleotides: TGTGCCAGCGACTCTCGACTAGCGGGGCAAGAGACCCAGTACTTC.

V usage is TRBV7-3 and J usage is TRBJ2-7; 7 bases are shared with TRBD2. The CDR3 length is 15 residues. Germline loops: CDR1 SGHTA, CDR2 FQGTGA. With 5 bases clipped from V and 1 base from J, the junction kept 8 bases outside the gene matches. The DNA of the CDR3 is TGTGCCAGCAGCCTGGGATACGGGGGGTCCTACGAGCAGTACTTC. Protein: CASSLGYGGSYEQYF. Filled out from reference TRBV7-3 and TRBJ2-7, the complete variable domain reads GAGVSQTPSNKVTEKGKYVELRCDPISGHTALYWYRQSLGQGPEFLIYFQGTGAADDSGLPNDRFFAVRPEGSVSTLKIQRTERGDSAVYLCASSLGYGGSYEQYFGPGTRLTVT.

The rearrangement links TRBV4-1 to TRBJ2-3; D perhaps matches TRBD1 (5 bases). V was shortened by 1 base and J by 7 bases, with 9 bases between the two germline ends. There are 13 residues in the CDR3. Germline CDR1 and CDR2: MGHRA and YSYEKL. The DNA of the CDR3 is TGCGCCAGCAGCCAAGTAGGGGCCAATACGCAGTATTTT. Translated: CASSQVGANTQYF.

The chain links TRBV2 to TRBJ1-2; no firm D call. Germline assignment: CDR1 SNHLY and CDR2 FYNNEI. Trimming took 0 bases from V and 13 from J, leaving 9 bases between them. This CDR3 comprises 11 residues. This CDR3 reads CASSEAWEATF. The CDR3, as DNA: TGTGCCAGCAGTGAAGCCTGGGAGGCCACCTTC.

This clone was detected once. Germline and junction disagree at one end, which may indicate a read error. The chain combines TRBV2 with TRBJ1-6, with 10 bases identical to TRBD1. The CDR3 runs 16 residues. Per the germline V gene, CDR1 is SNHLY and CDR2 is FYNNEI. The CDR3 loop is CASREGQGEGHSPLHF. The CDR3 nucleotides read TGTGCCAGCAGAGAAGGACAGGGGGAGGGCCATTCACCCCTCCACTTT.

This rearrangement joins TRBV19 to TRBJ2-7; D unclear. V was pared by 6 bases and J by 0 bases, with 12 bases between. Germline lookup yields CDR1 LNHDA and CDR2 SQIVND (reference sequence). The CDR3 is made up of 14 amino acids. CDR3 in DNA: TGTGCCAGTAGAGACACCTACAACTCCTACGAGCAGTACTTC. Its protein product is CASRDTYNSYEQYF.

The chain has TRBV2 and TRBJ2-7, with 11 bases aligning to TRBD2. The CDR3 is made up of 14 amino acids. Unmatched junction bases numbered 1, after V lost 4 bases and J lost 2 bases. Germline assignment: CDR1 SNHLY and CDR2 FYNNEI. The CDR3 DNA reads TGTGCCAGCAGTGTAGCGGGGGGGACCTACGAGCAGTACTTC. It translates to CASSVAGGTYEQYF. The variable domain in full, with the rest retrieved from reference TRBV2 and TRBJ2-7, is EPEVTQTPSHQVTQMGQEVILRCVPISNHLYFYWYRQILGQKVEFLVSFYNNEISEKSEIFDDQFSVERPDGSNFTLKIRSTKLEDSAMYFCASSVAGGTYEQYFGPGTRLTVT.

J is TRBJ2-7 and V is TRBV19; D is unresolved. Trimming shortened V by 5 bases and J by 3 bases, and 17 bases separated the two germline ends. This CDR3 has 15 amino acids. CDR1 is LNHDA, CDR2 SQIVND, per germline (reference sequence). The DNA for the CDR3 is TGTGCCAGTAGTCTTACCCGGGTAGGTGGCTACGAGCAGTACTTC. Its protein product is CASSLTRVGGYEQYF.

The chain uses TRBV7-9 and TRBJ1-2; weak D call: TRBD1 (6 bases). CDR1 is SEHNR, CDR2 FQNEAQ, per germline (reference sequence). The CDR3 runs 13 residues. Trimming pared 4 bases from V and 6 bases from J, leaving 12 bases between. CDR3 protein: CASSSGEGDGYTF. The CDR3 nucleotides are TGTGCCAGCAGCTCCGGGGAGGGGGATGGCTACACCTTC. Full variable domain (missing parts from reference TRBV7-9 and TRBJ1-2): DTGVSQNPRHKITKRGQNVTFRCDPISEHNRLYWYRQTLGQGPEFLTYFQNEAQLEKSRLLSDRFSAERPKGSFSTLEIQRTEQGDSAMYLCASSSGEGDGYTFGSGTRLTVV.

The gene calls are TRBV19 and TRBJ1-2; TRBD1 matches at 8 bases. The CDR3 totals 13 residues. The J segment lost 5 bases and the V segment lost 6 bases, leaving 5 bases of the junction unmatched. CDR1 and CDR2 (germline): LNHDA, SQIVND (reference sequence). CDR3 sequence: CASRQGELYGYTF. The CDR3, as DNA: TGTGCCAGTAGACAGGGGGAGTTGTATGGCTACACCTTC.

The J gene is TRBJ2-7, the V gene TRBV5-4; a weak D match, TRBD2 (5 bases). The length of the CDR3 is 13 residues. The V gene lost 2 bases and the J gene lost 5 bases, with 11 bases spanning the gap. CDR1 is SGHNT and CDR2 is YYREEE in the germline V gene (reference sequence). CDR3: CASSLTGMDEQYF. CDR3 sequence (DNA): TGTGCCAGCAGCTTAACCGGGATGGACGAGCAGTACTTC.